This is a list of T cell receptor beta chains from one sample in a study of Ad26.COV2.S vaccination and SARS-CoV-2 variants. TCRdb's copy holds only in-frame clones and misses some; the assay was immunoSEQ multiplex PCR. The sample lists about 460,000 clones; nearly 90% were seen once. Sequencing was performed on peripheral blood, taken in a trial of Ad26.COV2.S vaccine versus placebo. The receptors here all came from a person between 18 and 65 years old who received the Ad26.COV2.S COVID-19 vaccine or a placebo. The CDR3 runs from the conserved cysteine through the conserved F or W. A D gene is named only where the DNA matches it firmly. Only some rows state a clone size, as once, few, many or a class for expanded clones.

DNA: TGTGCCAGCAGTTACTCCTTGACGACACTCTACTATGGCTACACCTTC; CDR3: CASSYSLTTLYYGYTF; length: 16; J: TRBJ1-2; V: TRBV6-5; size: -; D: -
DNA: TGTGCCATCGCCGGGACACTGAGCTCCTACGAGCAGTACTTC; CDR3: CAIAGTLSSYEQYF; length: 14; J: TRBJ2-7; V: TRBV2; size: -; D: -
DNA: TGTGCCAGCAGCCAAGGGGGGTCATATTCACCCCTCCACTTT; CDR3: CASSQGGSYSPLHF; length: 14; J: TRBJ1-6; V: TRBV14; size: few; D: -
DNA: TGTGTCAGCAGCTTAATGGCAGCTGGAAACACCATATATTTT; CDR3: CVSSLMAAGNTIYF; length: 14; J: TRBJ1-3; V: TRBV7-2; size: -; D: -
DNA: TGTGCCAGCAGCCAAGATTACGGGAGGTCTGTCTATGAGCAGTTCTTC; CDR3: CASSQDYGRSVYEQFF; length: 16; J: TRBJ2-1; V: TRBV3-1/TRBV3-2; size: -; D: TRBD2
DNA: TGCGCCAGCAGCTCTCAGGGGGAGGGAACCTACGAGCAGTACTTC; CDR3: CASSSQGEGTYEQYF; length: 15; J: TRBJ2-7; V: TRBV5-1; size: -; D: -
DNA: TGTGCCAGTAGTATTAGCGGGATTAACGGTGAGCAGTTCTTC; CDR3: CASSISGINGEQFF; length: 14; J: TRBJ2-1; V: TRBV19; size: -; D: TRBD2
DNA: TGTGCCAGCAGGGTCGGGGGATCCTCCTACGAGCAGTACTTC; CDR3: CASRVGGSSYEQYF; length: 14; J: TRBJ2-7; V: TRBV28; size: -; D: -
DNA: TGTGCCAGCAGCTTAGGGCTAGCGGGAGAGACCCAGTACTTC; CDR3: CASSLGLAGETQYF; length: 14; J: TRBJ2-5; V: TRBV11-2; size: -; D: TRBD2
DNA: TGTGCCAGTACCCCACAGGGGGCGGGCACTGAAGCTTTCTTT; CDR3: CASTPQGAGTEAFF; length: 14; J: TRBJ1-1; V: TRBV19; size: once; D: TRBD1
DNA: TGTGCCATCAGTGAAACCGGGACTAGCGTCCCAGATACGCAGTATTTT; CDR3: CAISETGTSVPDTQYF; length: 16; J: TRBJ2-3; V: TRBV10-3; size: -; D: TRBD2
DNA: TGTGCCAGCAGCGCGAACTATGGCTACACCTTC; CDR3: CASSANYGYTF; length: 11; J: TRBJ1-2; V: TRBV9; size: few; D: -
DNA: TGTGCCAGCAGCGTACATAGGAGCTCCTACAATGAGCAGTTCTTC; CDR3: CASSVHRSSYNEQFF; length: 15; J: TRBJ2-1; V: TRBV7-2; size: -; D: -